The source of this T cell receptor (beta chain) is a study of beta chain features in type 1 diabetes. General study findings and limits: Any HLA-type effect on TCRB rearrangement remained unresolved here.

The study reverse transcribed the entire isolated RNA, so it sequenced expressed TCRB transcripts. TCRdb's copy holds only in-frame clones and misses some; the assay was immunoSEQ multiplex PCR. The sample holds 150,000 to 200,000 clones, more than 10% seen once. About this clone: Its specificity is not known.

CDR1 and CDR2 (germline): SGHRS, YFSETQ. Trimming shortened V by 4 bases and J by 7 bases, and 14 bases separated the two germline ends. The CDR3 spans 14 residues. The gene calls are TRBV5-1 and TRBJ1-4; D possibly corresponds to TRBD1 (6 bases). Sequencing was performed on central memory CD4+ T cells from blood. The source is a woman under 30 in good health. CDR3 in amino acids: CASSHQGSGEKLFF. The CDR3 DNA is TGCGCCAGCAGCCATCAGGGGTCGGGTGAAAAACTGTTTTTT.